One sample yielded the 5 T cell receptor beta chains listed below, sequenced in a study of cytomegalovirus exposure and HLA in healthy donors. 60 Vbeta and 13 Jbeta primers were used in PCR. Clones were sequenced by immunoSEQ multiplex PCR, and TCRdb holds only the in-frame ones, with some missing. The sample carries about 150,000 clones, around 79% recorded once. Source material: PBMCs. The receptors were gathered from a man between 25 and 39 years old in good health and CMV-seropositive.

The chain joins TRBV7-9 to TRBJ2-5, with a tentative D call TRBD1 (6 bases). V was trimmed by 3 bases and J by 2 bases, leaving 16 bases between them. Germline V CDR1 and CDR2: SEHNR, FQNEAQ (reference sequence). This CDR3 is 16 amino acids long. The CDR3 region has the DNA TGTGCCAGCAGCTTTCTGGGGGCGGGCCTACAAGAGACCCAGTACTTC. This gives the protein CASSFLGAGLQETQYF.

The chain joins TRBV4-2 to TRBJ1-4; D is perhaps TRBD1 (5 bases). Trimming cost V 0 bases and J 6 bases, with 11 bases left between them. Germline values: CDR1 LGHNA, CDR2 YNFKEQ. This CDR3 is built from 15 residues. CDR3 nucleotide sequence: TGTGCCAGCAGCCAAGATGTGGGGGGGGATGAAAAACTGTTTTTT. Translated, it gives CASSQDVGGDEKLFF.

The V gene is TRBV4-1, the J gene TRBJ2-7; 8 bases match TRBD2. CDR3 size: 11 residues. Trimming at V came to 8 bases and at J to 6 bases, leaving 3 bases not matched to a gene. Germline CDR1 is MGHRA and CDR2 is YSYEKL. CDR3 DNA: TGCGCCAGCGTTAGCGGGACCGAGCAGTACTTC. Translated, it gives CASVSGTEQYF.

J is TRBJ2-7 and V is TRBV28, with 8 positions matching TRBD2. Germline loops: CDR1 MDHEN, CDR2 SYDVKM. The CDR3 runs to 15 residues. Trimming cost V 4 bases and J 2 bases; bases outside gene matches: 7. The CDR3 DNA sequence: TGTGCCAGCAGTTCCCCGGGACTAGTGCCCTACGAGCAGTACTTC. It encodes CASSSPGLVPYEQYF.

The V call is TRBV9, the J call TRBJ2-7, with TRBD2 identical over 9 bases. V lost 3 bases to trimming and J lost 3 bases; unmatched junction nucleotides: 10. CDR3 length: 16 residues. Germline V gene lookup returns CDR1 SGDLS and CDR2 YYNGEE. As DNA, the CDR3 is TGTGCCAGCAGCGCCGATCGAGCGGGAGGAAACTACGAGCAGTACTTC. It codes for CASSADRAGGNYEQYF. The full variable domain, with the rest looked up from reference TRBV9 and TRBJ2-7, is DSGVTQTPKHLITATGQRVTLRCSPRSGDLSVYWYQQSLDQGLQFLIQYYNGEERAKGNILERFSAQQFPDLHSELNLSSLELGDSALYFCASSADRAGGNYEQYFGPGTRLTVT.